The 11 T cell receptor beta chains below all came from one sample that was sequenced in a study of cytomegalovirus exposure and HLA in healthy donors. Use of 60 Vbeta and 13 Jbeta primers characterized the PCR. Only in-frame clones appear in the TCRdb table, and some are missing; sequencing was by immunoSEQ multiplex PCR. This sample carries some 200,000 clones, with about 1.1% going to the ten biggest clones. Sequencing was performed on PBMCs. These receptor sequences come from a girl aged 2-15 years in good health and CMV-seropositive.

The gene calls are TRBV9 and TRBJ2-7; a possible D gene is TRBD1 (6 bases). CDR1 and CDR2 from the germline V gene are SGDLS and YYNGEE. The CDR3 is made up of 15 amino acids. V was pared by 3 bases and J by 1 base, with 14 bases between. The CDR3 nucleotides are TGTGCCAGCAGCGGCCAGACAGGAGAATCCTACGAGCAGTACTTC. Translation: CASSGQTGESYEQYF.

The V and J genes are TRBV5-8 and TRBJ1-1; D is undetermined. The CDR3 has 16 residues. V shed 0 bases and J shed 1 base, with 13 bases lying between them. Germline V gene lookup returns CDR1 SGHTS and CDR2 YDEGEE. CDR3 coding DNA: TGTGCCAGCAGCTTGGCCGCAGGCGCGAGGAACACTGAAGCTTTCTTT. Residues: CASSLAAGARNTEAFF.

The chain uses TRBV25-1 and TRBJ2-7, with TRBD2 as a possible D gene (5 bases). Per the germline V gene, CDR1 is MGHDK and CDR2 is SYGVNS. With 8 bases removed from V and 3 bases from J, the gap between germline ends came to 8 bases. This CDR3 comprises 11 residues. CDR3 amino acids: CASGTSYEQYF. The CDR3 DNA reads as TGTGCCAGCGGCACTAGCTACGAGCAGTACTTC.

The gene calls are TRBV27 and TRBJ2-7; a possible D gene is TRBD2 (6 bases). Germline assignment: CDR1 MNHEY and CDR2 SMNVEV (reference sequence). The V end lost 2 bases, the J end lost 0 bases, and 11 bases lay between the germline ends. CDR3 length: 15 residues. For the CDR3, the DNA is TGTGCCAGCAGTTTAGTTGGCGGGACCTCCTACGAGCAGTACTTC. Translation: CASSLVGGTSYEQYF.

The chain has TRBV10-3 and TRBJ1-2; D is unclear. Trimming stripped 6 bases from V and 2 bases from J, with 10 bases between. This CDR3 is 13 amino acids long. CDR1 and CDR2 (germline): ENHRY, SYGVKD. The CDR3 is CAISVFENYGYTF. In DNA, the CDR3 is TGTGCCATCAGCGTCTTCGAGAACTATGGCTACACCTTC.

The rearrangement links TRBV5-4 to TRBJ2-7; D is unclear. CDR1 and CDR2 from the germline V gene are SGHNT and YYREEE (reference sequence). The CDR3 totals 13 residues. Trimming stripped 2 bases from V and 3 bases from J, with 9 bases between. CDR3 sequence: CASSLRLGYEQYF. DNA of the CDR3: TGTGCCAGCAGCTTAAGACTGGGCTACGAGCAGTACTTC.

This rearrangement joins TRBV5-1 to TRBJ2-7, with 10 bases identical to TRBD2. Germline CDR1 SGHRS, CDR2 YFSETQ. The CDR3 runs to 16 residues. The J segment lost 2 bases and the V segment lost 0 bases, leaving 5 bases of the junction unmatched. The DNA for the CDR3 is TGCGCCAGCAGCTTGGCTCAGCGGGAGGGCCCCTACGAGCAGTACTTC. Residues: CASSLAQREGPYEQYF.

The chain employs TRBV7-9 and TRBJ2-1, with 12 nucleotides matching TRBD1. Germline CDR1 reads SEHNR; CDR2 reads FQNEAQ (reference sequence). The CDR3 is 15 residues long. The V segment lost 5 bases and the J segment 5 bases; nucleotides outside the gene matches: 4. This CDR3 reads CASSLGTGGDNEQFF. In DNA form, the CDR3 reads TGTGCCAGCAGCCTGGGGACAGGGGGCGACAATGAGCAGTTCTTC.

V usage is TRBV30 and J usage is TRBJ1-2; D may be TRBD1 (5 bases). The CDR3 is made up of 11 amino acids. Germline V gene sequence: CDR1 GTSNPN, CDR2 SVGIG (reference sequence). V was cut by 2 bases and J by 9 bases, with 10 bases left in between. In nucleotides, the CDR3 is TGTGCCTGGAGTCGGGGGGGTCGCTACACCTTC. It yields the protein CAWSRGGRYTF. The whole variable domain, filled in from reference TRBV30 and TRBJ1-2, reads SQTIHQWPATLVQPVGSPLSLECTVEGTSNPNLYWYRQAAGRGLQLLFYSVGIGQISSEVPQNLSASRPQDRQFILSSKKLLLSDSGFYLCAWSRGGRYTFGSGTRLTVV.

The chain uses TRBV5-5 and TRBJ1-2; D might be TRBD1 (6 bases). The CDR3 loop spans 17 amino acids. The germline V gene encodes CDR1 SGHKS and CDR2 YYEKEE (reference sequence). The V gene lost 4 bases and the J gene lost 0 bases, with 19 bases spanning the gap. The DNA of the CDR3 is TGTGCCAGCAGCCAGCTTGAAGGGGGGGGTGCTAACTATGGCTACACCTTC. Its protein product is CASSQLEGGGANYGYTF.

The V gene is TRBV4-1, the J gene TRBJ1-5; weak D call: TRBD1 (6 bases). The CDR3 extends over 17 amino acids. Germline-derived CDR1 and CDR2 are MGHRA and YSYEKL. Trimming removed 0 bases from V and 0 bases from J, with 12 bases in between. The CDR3, as DNA: TGCGCCAGCAGCCAAGAGGGGGGGCAGTTTAGCAATCAGCCCCAGCATTTT. Translated: CASSQEGGQFSNQPQHF.